Below are 5 T cell receptor beta chains sequenced from a single sample in a study of early T cells in non-severe SARS-CoV-2 infection. TCRdb used MiXCR to reprocess the 5' RACE reads, holding one entry per CDR3 protein. The table includes about 70,000 distinct CDR3 sequences, 13% to 15% detected once. The specimen comprised whole blood, sampled at baseline. The receptor source for this set is an adult who was a healthcare worker with PCR-confirmed SARS-CoV-2 infection or an uninfected control (not recorded which).

This clonotype was found many times. The V call is TRBV2, the J call TRBJ2-3; TRBD1 matches 8 bases. V shed 6 bases and J 3 bases; nucleotides not matched to a gene: 8. Germline CDR1 is SNHLY and CDR2 is FYNNEI. This CDR3 region has 15 residues. DNA for the CDR3: TGTGCCAGCAGCTCCGCAGGGGGCAGGACAGATACGCAGTATTTT. Protein: CASSSAGGRTDTQYF.

By sample fraction, this clonotype is medium-sized. The gene calls are TRBV29-1 and TRBJ2-2, with 9 bases fitting TRBD1. J was trimmed by 5 bases and V by 3 bases; bases with no gene match: 4. CDR1 SQVTM and CDR2 ANQGSEA come from the germline V gene. This CDR3 region has 14 residues. CDR3: CSVEGQGETGELFF. The CDR3, as DNA: TGCAGCGTTGAGGGACAGGGTGAAACCGGGGAGCTGTTTTTT.

V and J are TRBV2 and TRBJ2-1; no clear D gene. V gave up 6 bases and J gave up 1 base, with 13 bases separating them. The CDR3 runs to 15 residues. CDR1 is SNHLY, CDR2 FYNNEI, per germline. The CDR3 sequence: CASRQDQLSYNEQFF. DNA of the CDR3: TGTGCCAGCAGACAAGACCAGCTATCCTACAATGAGCAGTTCTTC.

This clonotype was detected ten times or more. The CDR3 DNA reads as TGCAGTGCTAGAGAAGGGGCAGGGGAGACCCAGTACTTC. Its translation: CSAREGAGETQYF. The chain employs TRBV20-1 and TRBJ2-5; possibly TRBD1 for D (5 bases). Germline V gene data show CDR1 as DFQATT and CDR2 as SNEGSKA (reference sequence). The CDR3 covers 13 residues. Trimming pared 0 bases from V and 5 bases from J, leaving 10 bases between.

The genes are TRBV7-6 and TRBJ1-1; the D is unclear. Trimming removed 0 bases at V and 4 bases at J, with 12 bases between. The CDR3 contains 15 residues. CDR1 SGHVS and CDR2 FNYEAQ come from the germline V gene. The CDR3 coding sequence is TGTGCCAGCAGCTTAGCGATTGGTGCTGGCACTGAAGCTTTCTTT. Protein product: CASSLAIGAGTEAFF.